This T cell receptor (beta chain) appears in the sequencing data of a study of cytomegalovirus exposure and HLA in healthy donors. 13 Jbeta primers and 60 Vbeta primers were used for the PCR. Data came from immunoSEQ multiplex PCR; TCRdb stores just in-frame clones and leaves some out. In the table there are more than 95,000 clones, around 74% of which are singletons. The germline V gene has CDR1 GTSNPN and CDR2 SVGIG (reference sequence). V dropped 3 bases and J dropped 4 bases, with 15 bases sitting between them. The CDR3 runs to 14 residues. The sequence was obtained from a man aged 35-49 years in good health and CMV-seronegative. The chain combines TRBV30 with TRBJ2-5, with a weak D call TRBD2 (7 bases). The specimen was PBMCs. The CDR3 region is CAWRDTGRVETQYF. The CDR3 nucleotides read TGTGCCTGGAGAGATACAGGGAGGGTAGAGACCCAGTACTTC.